This is a list of T cell receptor beta chains from one sample in a study of blood T cell repertoires in COVID-19. Here immunoSEQ multiplex PCR was the method, and the copy in TCRdb shows in-frame clones only, minus some. The data show some 71,000 clones, 90% seen once. The sample taken for sequencing was peripheral blood. These receptors were taken from a woman between 18 and 30 years old with acute or convalescent COVID-19. Each CDR3 is given with its conserved first and last residue. Each record gives: clone size, V gene, CDR3 length, J gene, D gene, CDR3 DNA, CDR3 protein. D genes are given only for firm matches. Size is stated for part of the rows, as once, few or many counts, or as a class when the clone is expanded.

NA	TRBV12-3/TRBV12-4	13	TRBJ2-7	NA	TGTGCCAGCAGTTTATGGGGCGGCTACGAGCAGTACTTC	CASSLWGGYEQYF
NA	TRBV6-5	15	TRBJ2-7	NA	TGTGCCAGTCTTAGAAGGGGCCAACATTACTACGAGCAGTACTTC	CASLRRGQHYYEQYF
NA	TRBV5-1	15	TRBJ2-5	TRBD2	TGCGCCAGCAGCTTGGTTCGGGGGGGCCAAGAGACCCAGTACTTC	CASSLVRGGQETQYF
NA	TRBV5-5	15	TRBJ2-3	NA	TGTGCCAGCAGCTCGACCTGGCAGGCGGGAGATACGCAGTATTTT	CASSSTWQAGDTQYF
once	TRBV6-6	15	TRBJ1-4	NA	TGTGCCAGCAGTTACTCGACTACTTCGGAAGAAAAACTGTTTTTT	CASSYSTTSEEKLFF
few	TRBV14	23	TRBJ2-5	TRBD2	TGTGCCAGCAGCCCCCCCGGGACAGGTTGGGCGGGTAGCGGGAGGACCACACAAGAGACCCAGTACTTC	CASSPPGTGWAGSGRTTQETQYF
NA	TRBV28	15	TRBJ2-1	NA	TGTGCCAGCACCAGGGGACAACCGATTTACAATGAGCAGTTCTTC	CASTRGQPIYNEQFF
NA	TRBV5-1	13	TRBJ1-1	NA	TGCGCCAGCAGCTTGGCGCCGGGGGGTGAAGCTTTCTTT	CASSLAPGGEAFF
NA	TRBV19	15	TRBJ2-5	TRBD1	TGTGCCAGTAGTACCATCCAGGGGGCTCGGGAGACCCAGTACTTC	CASSTIQGARETQYF
NA	TRBV3-1/TRBV3-2	13	TRBJ2-7	NA	TGTGCCAGCAGCCCCACAGGGACCTACGAGCAGTACTTC	CASSPTGTYEQYF
NA	TRBV5-4	16	TRBJ2-5	TRBD2	TGTGCCAGCAGCCCCCGAGCGGGAGGCCTCCAAGAGACCCAGTACTTC	CASSPRAGGLQETQYF
NA	TRBV5-1	13	TRBJ2-7	NA	TGCGCCAGCAGCCAAAATGCGGACTACGAGCAGTACTTC	CASSQNADYEQYF
NA	TRBV4-2	15	TRBJ2-1	NA	TGTGCCAGCAGCTCGGCGGTTAGCTCCTACAATGAGCAGTTCTTC	CASSSAVSSYNEQFF
few	TRBV19	13	TRBJ2-1	NA	TGTGCCAGTAGTATTTGGGGGCTCGATGAGCAGTTCTTC	CASSIWGLDEQFF
NA	TRBV7-9	15	TRBJ2-5	TRBD1	TGTGCCAGCAGCTCTCGAGACAGGGTTGGAGAGACCCAGTACTTC	CASSSRDRVGETQYF
NA	TRBV5-6	12	TRBJ2-1	TRBD1	TGTGCCAGCAGAATGACAGGGGATGAGCAGTTCTTC	CASRMTGDEQFF
NA	TRBV27	16	TRBJ1-6	TRBD1	TGTGCCAGCAGTTTACGGGGGACAGGGAATAATTCACCCCTCCACTTT	CASSLRGTGNNSPLHF
few	TRBV6-6	13	TRBJ1-2	NA	TGTGCCAGTCAGTTGAATACTAACTATGGCTACACCTTC	CASQLNTNYGYTF
NA	TRBV15	16	TRBJ2-3	TRBD1	TGTGCCACCAGCAGAGATAGGGGACAGTTTTTTGATACGCAGTATTTT	CATSRDRGQFFDTQYF
NA	TRBV27	16	TRBJ2-3	TRBD2	TGTGCCAGCAGCGGACAGGCCGGACTAGCGGGAGTAACGCAGTATTTT	CASSGQAGLAGVTQYF
NA	TRBV5-5	16	TRBJ2-5	NA	TGTGCCAGCAGCTTTATACAGGCGACATTAAAAGAGACCCAGTACTTC	CASSFIQATLKETQYF
NA	TRBV30	17	TRBJ2-3	TRBD2	TGTGCCTGGAGTGGCCGTGGACTAGCGGGGAGCACAGATACGCAGTATTTT	CAWSGRGLAGSTDTQYF
NA	TRBV6-6	13	TRBJ2-7	NA	TGTGCCAGCAGTTACTTCCAAACCTACGAGCAGTACTTC	CASSYFQTYEQYF
NA	TRBV10-3	14	TRBJ2-7	NA	TGTGCCATCAGGAAGAGACAGTATCCCTACGAGCAGTACTTC	CAIRKRQYPYEQYF
NA	TRBV7-9	15	TRBJ1-1	TRBD1	TGTGCCAGCAGCCAGACAGGGGCGGTGAACACTGAAGCTTTCTTT	CASSQTGAVNTEAFF
NA	TRBV7-9	19	TRBJ2-5	NA	TGTGCCAGCAGCCCCTTGTTATCTAGGGTCTCGGGGTACCAAGAGACCCAGTACTTC	CASSPLLSRVSGYQETQYF
NA	TRBV11-2	12	TRBJ2-7	NA	TGTGCCAGCAGCCCTAGACTCTACGAGCAGTACTTC	CASSPRLYEQYF
once	TRBV4-1	15	TRBJ2-1	NA	TGCGCCAGCAGCCCACGGGACATACCCTACAATGAGCAGTTCTTC	CASSPRDIPYNEQFF
NA	TRBV18	17	TRBJ2-5	NA	TGTGCCAGCTCACGTGGGTTCGGGGGACCGACCCAAGAGACCCAGTACTTC	CASSRGFGGPTQETQYF
NA	TRBV7-2	15	TRBJ2-2	TRBD2	TGTGCCAGCAGGAGGGCGGGAGGCCACACCGGGGAGCTGTTTTTT	CASRRAGGHTGELFF
NA	TRBV6-2/TRBV6-3	18	TRBJ2-5	TRBD2	TGTGCCAGCAGTCTCCGGACTAGCGGGCCCCAGGGAAGGGAGACCCAGTACTTC	CASSLRTSGPQGRETQYF
NA	TRBV5-1	14	TRBJ2-2	NA	TGCGCCAGCAGCTTGCAGGGTCTGGGCGGGGAGCTGTTTTTT	CASSLQGLGGELFF
NA	TRBV4-1	16	TRBJ1-2	TRBD1	TGCGCCAGCAGCCAAGATCCGGGACAGGGCCGCTATGGCTACACCTTC	CASSQDPGQGRYGYTF
NA	TRBV5-1	14	TRBJ2-4	NA	TGCGCCAGCAGCTTGGGGACAGTTAAAAACATTCAGTACTTC	CASSLGTVKNIQYF
NA	TRBV28	16	TRBJ1-2	NA	TGTGCCAGCAGTTCTTCCCGGGATTTAGCTAACTATGGCTACACCTTC	CASSSSRDLANYGYTF
NA	TRBV19	15	TRBJ1-6	NA	TGTGCCAGTAGTATAACAGGGTTGAATAATTCACCCCTCCACTTT	CASSITGLNNSPLHF
NA	TRBV19	14	TRBJ2-3	NA	TGTGCCAGTAGTATTCCTAGACTCGGAGATACGCAGTATTTT	CASSIPRLGDTQYF
NA	TRBV2	14	TRBJ1-6	NA	TGTGCCAGCAGTGCCGAACAGGGCCGCTCACCCCTCCACTTT	CASSAEQGRSPLHF
NA	TRBV5-1	14	TRBJ2-3	TRBD2	TGCGCCAGCAGCCTCACTAGCGTACCAGATACGCAGTATTTT	CASSLTSVPDTQYF
NA	TRBV6-2/TRBV6-3	15	TRBJ2-5	TRBD1	TGTGCCAGCAGTTACTTCGGGACAGGGTACGAGACCCAGTACTTC	CASSYFGTGYETQYF
NA	TRBV7-2	13	TRBJ2-7	TRBD2	TGTGCCAGCAGCTTAGGACTAGCGGAAGAGCAGTACTTC	CASSLGLAEEQYF
NA	TRBV4-1	14	TRBJ1-5	TRBD1	TGCGCCAGCAGCCAGGGACAGGCCAATCAGCCCCAGCATTTT	CASSQGQANQPQHF